Here is one T cell receptor (beta chain) with its context. What it recognizes is unknown. Only in-frame clones appear in the TCRdb table, and some are missing; sequencing was by immunoSEQ multiplex PCR. The sample lists fewer than 35,000 clones; about 86% were seen once. These data come from a study of PD-1 blockade in classical Hodgkin lymphoma. V lost 0 bases to trimming and J lost 2 bases; unmatched junction nucleotides: 5. Germline V gives CDR1 SGHTS, CDR2 YDEGEE. The CDR3 extends over 17 amino acids. Time point meaning: cycle 4 day 1 (C4D1), after 6 weeks of nivolumab. With no exception, relapse followed autologous stem cell transplantation in all patients, and brentuximab vedotin exposure varied. Using magnetic negative selection, the CD4+ T cells were separated out of thawed PBMCs. Study outcomes and limitations: Among the patients, those starting nivolumab under 1 year after ASCT were excluded. Before treatment, complete responders showed about the same diversity as newly diagnosed patients.

This receptor was taken from a human donor with classical Hodgkin lymphoma. Sequences were derived from CD4+ T cells from blood, sampled before the fourth cycle of nivolumab. The V and J genes are TRBV5-8 and TRBJ1-5; TRBD1 matches 10 bases. In DNA, the CDR3 is TGTGCCAGCAGCTTGGTACGACAGGGGGCTGGCAATCAGCCCCAGCATTTT. Amino acids: CASSLVRQGAGNQPQHF. The full variable domain, with the rest looked up from reference TRBV5-8 and TRBJ1-5, is EAGVTQSPTHLIKTRGQQATLRCSPISGHTSVYWYQQALGLGLQFLLWYDEGEERNRGNFPPRFSGRQFPNYSSELNVNALELEDSALYLCASSLVRQGAGNQPQHFGDGTRLSIL.